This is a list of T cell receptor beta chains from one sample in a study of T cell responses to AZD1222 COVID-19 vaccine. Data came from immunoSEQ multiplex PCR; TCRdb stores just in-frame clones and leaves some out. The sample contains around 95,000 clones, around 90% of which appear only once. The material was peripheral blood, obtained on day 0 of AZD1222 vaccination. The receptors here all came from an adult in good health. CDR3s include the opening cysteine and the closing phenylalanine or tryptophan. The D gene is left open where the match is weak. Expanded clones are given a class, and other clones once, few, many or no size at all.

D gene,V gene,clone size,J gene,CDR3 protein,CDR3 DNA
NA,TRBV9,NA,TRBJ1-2,CASSARGTSSNYGYTF,TGTGCCAGCAGCGCAAGGGGGACGAGCAGTAACTATGGCTACACCTTC
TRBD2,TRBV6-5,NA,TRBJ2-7,CASSYSEGRAFEQYF,TGTGCCAGCAGTTACTCAGAAGGGAGGGCGTTCGAGCAGTACTTC
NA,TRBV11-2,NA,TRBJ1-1,CASSPSGYRDYTEAFF,TGTGCCAGCAGCCCCTCAGGGTACAGGGATTACACTGAAGCTTTCTTT
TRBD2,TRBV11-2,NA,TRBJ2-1,CASSAPTSRYEQFF,TGTGCCAGCAGCGCACCGACTAGCCGCTATGAGCAGTTCTTC
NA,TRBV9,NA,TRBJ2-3,CASSVEYPTDTQYF,TGTGCCAGCAGCGTAGAATACCCCACAGATACGCAGTATTTT
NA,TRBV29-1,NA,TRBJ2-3,CSVVAQDHTDTQYF,TGCAGCGTTGTGGCACAGGACCACACAGATACGCAGTATTTT
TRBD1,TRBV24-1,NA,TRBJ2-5,CATMGQGGEETQYF,TGTGCCACCATGGGACAGGGAGGGGAGGAGACCCAGTACTTC
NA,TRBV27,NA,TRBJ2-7,CASSLVNSYEQYF,TGTGCCAGCAGTTTAGTTAATTCCTACGAGCAGTACTTC
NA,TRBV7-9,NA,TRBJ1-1,CASSLEDPAAFF,TGTGCCAGCAGCTTAGAAGACCCGGCGGCTTTCTTT
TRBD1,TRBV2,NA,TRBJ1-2,CASSLKGQGADYGYTF,TGTGCCAGCAGTCTAAAAGGACAGGGAGCCGACTATGGCTACACCTTC
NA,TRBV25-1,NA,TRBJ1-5,CASSGLPNQPQHF,TGTGCCAGCAGTGGCCTTCCTAATCAGCCCCAGCATTTT
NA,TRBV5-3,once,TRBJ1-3,CARSRHRCLSGNTIYF,TGTGCCAGAAGCCGTCACAGGTGCCTTTCTGGAAACACCATATATTTT
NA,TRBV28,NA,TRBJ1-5,CASSLHASNQPQHF,TGTGCCAGCAGTTTACATGCTAGCAATCAGCCCCAGCATTTT
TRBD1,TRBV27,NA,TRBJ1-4,CASSLLRTGGIVEKLFF,TGTGCCAGCAGTTTACTCCGGACAGGAGGGATTGTTGAAAAACTGTTTTTT
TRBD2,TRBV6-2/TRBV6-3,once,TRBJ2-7,CASSFPGLGHYEQYF,TGTGCCAGCAGCTTCCCGGGACTAGGACACTACGAGCAGTACTTC
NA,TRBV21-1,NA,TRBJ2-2,CASSNKGGNTGELFF,TGTGCCAGCAGCAATAAGGGTGGGAACACCGGGGAGCTGTTTTTT
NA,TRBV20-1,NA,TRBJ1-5,CSASDSVYSNQPQHF,TGCAGTGCTAGTGACTCCGTGTATAGCAATCAGCCCCAGCATTTT
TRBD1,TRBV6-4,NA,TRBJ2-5,CASSASQGAETQYF,TGTGCCAGCAGTGCATCACAGGGGGCGGAGACCCAGTACTTC
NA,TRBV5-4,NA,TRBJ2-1,CASSFAGGRNEQFF,TGTGCCAGCAGCTTCGCGGGTGGACGGAATGAGCAGTTCTTC
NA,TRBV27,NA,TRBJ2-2,CASSLSRPDTGELFF,TGTGCCAGCAGTTTAAGCAGGCCCGACACCGGGGAGCTGTTTTTT
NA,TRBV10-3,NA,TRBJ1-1,CAISDRTRGAEAFF,TGTGCCATCAGTGATCGGACGCGGGGGGCTGAAGCTTTCTTT
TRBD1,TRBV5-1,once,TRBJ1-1,CASSLVAPQGDTEAFF,TGCGCCAGCAGCTTGGTGGCGCCCCAGGGGGACACTGAAGCTTTCTTT
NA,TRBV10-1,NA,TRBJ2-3,CASSLEGDTQYF,TGCGCCAGCAGTCTCGAGGGTGATACGCAGTATTTT
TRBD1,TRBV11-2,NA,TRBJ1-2,CASSTKQGSYGYTF,TGTGCCAGCAGCACCAAACAGGGGAGCTATGGCTACACCTTC
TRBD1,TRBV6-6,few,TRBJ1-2,CASSNTGVGYTF,TGTGCCAGCAGTAATACAGGGGTGGGCTACACCTTC
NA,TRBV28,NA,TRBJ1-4,CASRDGGWGTNEKLFF,TGTGCCAGCAGGGATGGGGGCTGGGGTACTAATGAAAAACTGTTTTTT
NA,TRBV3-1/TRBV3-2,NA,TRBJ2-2,CASSQVSLGNTGELFF,TGTGCCAGCAGCCAAGTTTCCTTGGGGAACACCGGGGAGCTGTTTTTT
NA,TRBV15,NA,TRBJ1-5,CATSTQVNQPQHF,TGTGCCACCAGCACACAGGTCAATCAGCCCCAGCATTTT
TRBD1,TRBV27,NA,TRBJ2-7,CASSRGQPYEQYF,TGTGCCAGCAGCAGGGGACAGCCCTACGAGCAGTACTTC
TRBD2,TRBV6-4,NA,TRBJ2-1,CASTPIAGESNEQFF,TGTGCCAGCACCCCCATAGCGGGAGAATCCAATGAGCAGTTCTTC
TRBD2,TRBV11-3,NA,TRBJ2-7,CASSLGTSGRCPSYEQYF,TGTGCCAGCAGCTTAGGAACTAGCGGGAGGTGCCCCTCCTACGAGCAGTACTTC
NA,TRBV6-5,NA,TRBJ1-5,CASSYPRTVSNQPQHF,TGTGCCAGCAGTTACCCAAGGACAGTTAGCAATCAGCCCCAGCATTTT
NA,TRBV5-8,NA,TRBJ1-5,CASSLGLRRSNQPQHF,TGTGCCAGCAGCTTGGGTCTTCGCCGTAGCAATCAGCCCCAGCATTTT
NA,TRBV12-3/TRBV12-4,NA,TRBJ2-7,CASSAGDEQYF,TGTGCCAGCAGTGCGGGTGACGAGCAGTACTTC
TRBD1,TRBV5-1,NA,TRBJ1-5,CASSPGQGSYSNQPQHF,TGCGCCAGCAGCCCGGGACAGGGGTCTTATAGCAATCAGCCCCAGCATTTT